A selection of T cell receptor beta chains follows, all from one sample in a study of persistence of HIV-infected CD4 T cells. These receptors are not linked to any known antigen. TCRdb's table, derived via immunoSEQ multiplex PCR, lists solely in-frame clones and lacks some. The data show 13,000 or so clones, approximately 68% seen once. The sequences come from CD4+ T cells sorted from PBMCs after roughly 17-hour stimulation, collected from a patient who received antiretroviral therapy. Source of these receptors: an adult man with HIV who was CMV-seropositive. CDR3s include the opening cysteine and the closing phenylalanine or tryptophan. Fields, in order: clone size, J gene, V gene, D gene, CDR3 DNA, CDR3 protein. The D gene is left open where the match is weak. A clone size is listed for some rows: how often the clone was seen (once, few, many), or a class if it is expanded.

>NA|TRBJ2-5|TRBV5-1|TRBD2
TGCGCCAGCAGCTACACAGCGGGAGGGCAAGAGACCCAGTACTTC
CASSYTAGGQETQYF
>NA|TRBJ1-2|TRBV29-1|NA
TGCAGCGTTGAAGCCACAGCTAACTATGGCTACACCTTC
CSVEATANYGYTF
>NA|TRBJ2-2|TRBV19|TRBD2
TGTGCCAGTAGTATTGGGAACCGGGGGGGCCAAGTGAGGGAGCTGTTTTTT
CASSIGNRGGQVRELFF
>NA|TRBJ1-2|TRBV14|NA
TGTGCCAGCAGCCAGGGGACTGCGTTAACTCGAGGGGACTTC
CASSQGTALTRGDF
>NA|TRBJ1-2|TRBV19|TRBD1
TGTGCCAGTAGCCCTGACAGGGGGCGTGGAGGCTACACCTTC
CASSPDRGRGGYTF
>few|TRBJ1-5|TRBV19|NA
TGTGCCAGTAGTGGCGACTGGTATAGCAATCAGCCCCAGCATTTT
CASSGDWYSNQPQHF
>NA|TRBJ1-2|TRBV5-1|TRBD1
TGCGCCAGCAGCTTGGCGACAGGGGTGTCCCATGGCTACACCTTC
CASSLATGVSHGYTF
>NA|TRBJ1-1|TRBV30|NA
TGTGCCTGGAGTGTAGCTAGGGGGAGAGATTGGTACACTGAAGCTTTCTTT
CAWSVARGRDWYTEAFF
>NA|TRBJ1-1|TRBV18|TRBD1
TGTGCCAGCTCCGGACAGGGCAGGAACACTGAAGCTTTCTTT
CASSGQGRNTEAFF
>NA|TRBJ2-5|TRBV11-3|TRBD1
TGTGCCAGTTCGATTGGACAGGCCGAAAAAGAGACCCAGTACTTC
CASSIGQAEKETQYF
>NA|TRBJ1-1|TRBV4-2|NA
TGTGCCAGCAGCCCTGGGACCGCATTAGGGAGTGAAACTGAAGCTTTCTTT
CASSPGTALGSETEAFF
>NA|TRBJ1-1|TRBV28|NA
TGTGCCAGCAGTTTAACGGGCGGATCGAACACTGAAGCTTTCTTT
CASSLTGGSNTEAFF
>NA|TRBJ2-5|TRBV29-1|NA
TGCAGCGTTGAAAGCAGGGGAGTTGAGACCCAGTACTTC
CSVESRGVETQYF
>NA|TRBJ1-5|TRBV11-2|TRBD1
TGTGCCAGCAGTCCTACAGGGGACCAGCCCCAGCATTTT
CASSPTGDQPQHF
>NA|TRBJ1-2|TRBV6-5|NA
TGTGCCATCTCTGTTACCGGGACACGCGGCTACACCTTC
CAISVTGTRGYTF
>NA|TRBJ2-7|TRBV7-9|NA
TGTGCCAGCAGCTTATTGGGGTACGAGCAGTACTTC
CASSLLGYEQYF
>NA|TRBJ1-5|TRBV29-1|NA
TGCAGCGTGCGGGTAGGGACCGAGAGCAATCAGCCCCAGCATTTT
CSVRVGTESNQPQHF
>NA|TRBJ2-6|TRBV5-1|NA
TGCGCCAGCAGCTCTGGGGGAGGAGCTGGGGCCAACGTCCTGACTTTC
CASSSGGGAGANVLTF
>few|TRBJ1-4|TRBV9|NA
TGTGCCAGCAGCTCTTCAGTTTTAAGTGGCGAAAAACTGTTTTTT
CASSSSVLSGEKLFF
>once|TRBJ2-1|TRBV6-1|TRBD1
TGTGCCAGCAGTGGCATGGACAGGGGCGAATACAATGAGCAGTTCTTC
CASSGMDRGEYNEQFF
>few|TRBJ1-5|TRBV2|NA
TGTGCCAGCAGTGAGAGGGGAAATCAGCCCCAGCATTTT
CASSERGNQPQHF
>NA|TRBJ2-2|TRBV3-1/TRBV3-2|NA
TGTGCCAGCAGCCAAGGGGCAGGAGCCGGGGAGCTGTTTTTT
CASSQGAGAGELFF
>NA|TRBJ1-1|TRBV4-2|NA
TGTGCCAGCAGCCAAACCGGGACAACCGCTGGGGGCACTGAAGCTTTCTTT
CASSQTGTTAGGTEAFF
>NA|TRBJ2-7|TRBV4-2|TRBD2
TGTGCCAGCAGCCACCTCGGGACTAGCGGGAGGGGCGAGCAGTACTTC
CASSHLGTSGRGEQYF
>once|TRBJ2-7|TRBV7-2|NA
TGTGCCAGCAGCCCCGAGGTCAGGATCTCGTACGAGCAGTACTTC
CASSPEVRISYEQYF
>NA|TRBJ1-2|TRBV4-1|NA
TGCGCCAGCAGCCAAGAAAAAGTTTTAGGACAGTATGGCTACACCTTC
CASSQEKVLGQYGYTF
>NA|TRBJ1-2|TRBV20-1|NA
TGCAGTGCTACGGGGCTGTATGGCTACACCTTC
CSATGLYGYTF
>NA|TRBJ1-1|TRBV27|TRBD1
TGTGCCAGCAGACCCGGGACAGGGAGGTCTGAAGCTTTCTTT
CASRPGTGRSEAFF
>NA|TRBJ2-3|TRBV27|TRBD2
TGTGCCAGCAGTTTATCGTCAGTAGCGGGGGTCCCAGATACGCAGTATTTT
CASSLSSVAGVPDTQYF
>NA|TRBJ1-4|TRBV30|TRBD1
TGTGCCTGGAGTGCGAGGACAGGGTATTATGAAAAACTGTTTTTT
CAWSARTGYYEKLFF
>NA|TRBJ1-2|TRBV2|TRBD1
TGTGCCAGCAGGGGGGACAGCCAGAACTATGGCTACACCTTC
CASRGDSQNYGYTF
>few|TRBJ2-3|TRBV9|NA
TGTGCCAGCAGCCTCTCTAGGACAGATACGCAGTATTTT
CASSLSRTDTQYF
>NA|TRBJ2-3|TRBV29-1|NA
TGCAGCGTTGACAGCACCTCTAGCACAGATACGCAGTATTTT
CSVDSTSSTDTQYF
>NA|TRBJ2-3|TRBV7-9|TRBD2
TGTGCCAGCAGCCTAGGGGCTAGCGGGGGACGAGTAACAGATACGCAGTATTTT
CASSLGASGGRVTDTQYF
>NA|TRBJ2-2|TRBV14|TRBD1
TGTGCCAGCAGCCAGGCGACAGGGGTCACCGGGGAGCTGTTTTTT
CASSQATGVTGELFF
>NA|TRBJ2-6|TRBV5-1|NA
TGCGCCAGCAGCCCCGGAGGGGGGGCTGGGGCCAACGTCCTGACTTTC
CASSPGGGAGANVLTF
>few|TRBJ1-2|TRBV29-1|TRBD1
TGCAGCGTTGTGGACAGGCTCTATGGCTACACCTTC
CSVVDRLYGYTF
>NA|TRBJ1-5|TRBV6-5|TRBD1
TGTGCCAGCAGTACCGGGACAGGGGAGAATCAGCCCCAGCATTTT
CASSTGTGENQPQHF
>NA|TRBJ1-4|TRBV7-9|NA
TGTGCCAGCAGCCTTGGACAGACTAAAGGTGAAAAACTGTTTTTT
CASSLGQTKGEKLFF
>NA|TRBJ1-2|TRBV5-1|NA
TGCGCCAGCAGCTTGGGGGGCGGGATGGACGGCTACACCTTC
CASSLGGGMDGYTF
>NA|TRBJ1-4|TRBV3-1/TRBV3-2|NA
TGTGCCAGCAGCCAAGTAGTTGAAAAACTGTTTTTT
CASSQVVEKLFF
>NA|TRBJ1-6|TRBV28|NA
TGTGCCAGCAGTTTGGCCGCTCACTATAATTCACCCCTCCACTTT
CASSLAAHYNSPLHF
>NA|TRBJ2-5|TRBV4-3|TRBD2
TGCGCCAGCAGCCAACAACCGGGAGGAGAAGGAGAGACCCAGTACTTC
CASSQQPGGEGETQYF
>few|TRBJ2-2|TRBV4-3|TRBD1
TGCGCCAGCAGCCAAGGGACAGGGGCCACCGGGGAGCTGTTTTTT
CASSQGTGATGELFF
>NA|TRBJ1-6|TRBV5-8|NA
TGTGCCAGCACGCCGATGAGGTTTAATTCACCCCTCCACTTT
CASTPMRFNSPLHF
>NA|TRBJ2-5|TRBV15|NA
TGTGCCACCAGCAAGCCCCCGCTGAAGACCCAGTACTTC
CATSKPPLKTQYF
>once|TRBJ2-7|TRBV6-5|NA
TGTGCCAGCAGTCGGGACATCAGCTACGAGCAGTACTTC
CASSRDISYEQYF
>NA|TRBJ1-1|TRBV19|TRBD1
TGTGCCAGTAGTGTCCCGGGACAGGGGGTCACTGAAGCTTTCTTT
CASSVPGQGVTEAFF
>NA|TRBJ1-5|TRBV6-6|NA
TGTGCCAGCAGTTTCGACAGGATTCAGCCCCAGCATTTT
CASSFDRIQPQHF
>once|TRBJ1-1|TRBV21-1|NA
TGTGCCAGCAGCAAAGCCGGCGAGGTCTGGGGGCGGGTCGTGAACACTGAAGCTTTCTTT
CASSKAGEVWGRVVNTEAFF